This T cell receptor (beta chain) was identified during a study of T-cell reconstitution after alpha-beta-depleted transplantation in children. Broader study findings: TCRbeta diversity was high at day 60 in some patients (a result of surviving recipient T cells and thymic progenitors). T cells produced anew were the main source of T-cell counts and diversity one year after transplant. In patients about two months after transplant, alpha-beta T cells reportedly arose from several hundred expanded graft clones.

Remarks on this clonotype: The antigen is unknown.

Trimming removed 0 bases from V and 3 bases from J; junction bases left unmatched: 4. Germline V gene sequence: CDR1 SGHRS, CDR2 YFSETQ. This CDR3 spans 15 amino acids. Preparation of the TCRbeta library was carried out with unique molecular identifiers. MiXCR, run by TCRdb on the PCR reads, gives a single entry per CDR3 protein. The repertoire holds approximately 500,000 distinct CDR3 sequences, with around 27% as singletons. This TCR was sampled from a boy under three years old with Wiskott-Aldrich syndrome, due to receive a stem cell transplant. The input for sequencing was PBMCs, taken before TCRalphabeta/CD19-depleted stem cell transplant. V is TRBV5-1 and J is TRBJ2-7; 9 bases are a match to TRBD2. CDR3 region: CASSLGATSGYEQYF. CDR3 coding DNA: TGCGCCAGCAGCTTGGGGGCGACTAGCGGCTACGAGCAGTACTTC. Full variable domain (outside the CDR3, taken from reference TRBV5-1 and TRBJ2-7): KAGVTQTPRYLIKTRGQQVTLSCSPISGHRSVSWYQQTPGQGLQFLFEYFSETQRNKGNFPGRFSGRQFSNSRSEMNVSTLELGDSALYLCASSLGATSGYEQYFGPGTRLTVT.